This passage covers 8 T cell receptor beta chains from one sample sequenced in a study of human T cells and chemical hapten exposure. TCRdb recomputed calls from the RACE reads with MiXCR, one row per CDR3 protein. The table has about 82,000 distinct CDR3 sequences, about an eighth seen once. Stated time point: patch test 3, about 24 weeks after DPC sensitization. Treatment specified: therapeutic diphenylcyclopropenone sensitization with weekly scalp DPC. This specimen consisted of whole blood, obtained in connection with sensitization to the hapten diphenylcyclopropenone (DPC). The receptors derive from a woman aged 45-59 years with alopecia areata. Some clones in this sample may be carry-over from other donors' samples.

This clonotype was seen only a few times. V is TRBV12-3 or TRBV12-4 and J is TRBJ2-2; D gene uncertain. The CDR3 contains 16 residues. Trimming shortened V by 6 bases and J by 0 bases, and 14 bases separated the two germline ends. Written as DNA, the CDR3 is TGTGCCAGCAGCCCGTTTGCTAGGTCGAACACCGGGGAGCTGTTTTTT. Its translation: CASSPFARSNTGELFF.

This clonotype was observed a handful of times. The chain has TRBV12-3 or TRBV12-4 and TRBJ1-4, with D unresolved. The CDR3 loop spans 14 amino acids. The germline V and J ends were trimmed by 3 bases and 8 bases, with 13 bases remaining between them. CDR3: CASSFWDRGEKLFF. The CDR3 bases are TGTGCCAGCAGTTTTTGGGATCGAGGGGAAAAACTGTTTTTT.

The rearrangement links TRBV18 to TRBJ1-4, with a possible D match to TRBD1 (5 bases). With 3 bases removed from V and 6 bases from J, the gap between germline ends came to 14 bases. Germline loops: CDR1 KGHSH, CDR2 LQKENI. The CDR3 runs 15 residues. This CDR3 reads CASSPRGVYDEKLFF. The CDR3 DNA follows: TGTGCCAGCTCACCGAGAGGGGTTTATGATGAAAAACTGTTTTTT.

The chain has TRBV12-3 or TRBV12-4 and TRBJ1-2; D is ambiguous. Trimming removed 7 bases at V and 9 bases at J, with 18 bases between. CDR3 length equals 13 residues. The CDR3 bases are TGTGCCAGCAACCGAGGCCCACTGGTCCGCTACACCTTC. Translated: CASNRGPLVRYTF.

The chain joins TRBV28 to TRBJ1-5; 10 positions agree with TRBD1. V lost 6 bases, J lost 1 base, and 3 bases stayed unmatched. Germline V gene lookup returns CDR1 MDHEN and CDR2 SYDVKM. The CDR3 is 15 residues long. CDR3 loop: CASRRQGASNQPQHF. CDR3 sequence (DNA): TGTGCCAGCAGGCGACAGGGGGCCAGCAATCAGCCCCAGCATTTT. Together with reference TRBV28 and TRBJ1-5, the CDR3 gives the full variable domain: DVKVTQSSRYLVKRTGEKVFLECVQDMDHENMFWYRQDPGLGLRLIYFSYDVKMKEKGDIPEGYSVSREKKERFSLILESASTNQTSMYLCASRRQGASNQPQHFGDGTRLSIL.

This clonotype showed up just a few times. The V and J genes are TRBV5-6 and TRBJ1-2; 8 positions match TRBD1. Germline values: CDR1 SGHDT, CDR2 YYEEEE. J lost 7 bases, V lost 3 bases, and 14 bases had no gene match. The CDR3 sequence is 16 residues long. The CDR3 DNA is TGTGCCAGCAGCTCCATGCGGACAGGGTTAACTTCTGGCTACACCTTC. This gives the protein CASSSMRTGLTSGYTF. The full variable domain, completed using reference TRBV5-6 and TRBJ1-2, is DAGVTQSPTHLIKTRGQQVTLRCSPKSGHDTVSWYQQALGQGPQFIFQYYEEEERQRGNFPDRFSGHQFPNYSSELNVNALLLGDSALYLCASSSMRTGLTSGYTFGSGTRLTVV.

The V call is TRBV5-1, the J call TRBJ1-5; TRBD1 matches 10 bases. This CDR3 has 15 residues. Looked up from germline, CDR1 is SGHRS and CDR2 is YFSETQ. V shed 2 bases, J shed 10 bases, and the junction held 9 bases outside the gene matches. The DNA for the CDR3 is TGCGCCAGCAGCTTATCTACCGGGACAGGGGATCCCCAGCATTTT. This gives the protein CASSLSTGTGDPQHF.

This clonotype was observed a handful of times. The chain employs TRBV7-6 and TRBJ2-6; possible D gene TRBD1, 6 bases. The CDR3 is 20 residues long. Trimming left V 0 bases short and J 1 base short, with 19 bases between. The germline V gene encodes CDR1 SGHVS and CDR2 FNYEAQ. The CDR3 loop is CASSLAGTGMIASGANVLTF. The CDR3 coding sequence is TGTGCCAGCAGCTTAGCCGGCACAGGGATGATTGCGTCTGGGGCCAACGTCCTGACTTTC. Variable domain in full (rest from reference TRBV7-6 and TRBJ2-6): GAGVSQSPRYKVTKRGQDVALRCDPISGHVSLYWYRQALGQGPEFLTYFNYEAQQDKSGLPNDRFSAERPEGSISTLTIQRTEQRDSAMYRCASSLAGTGMIASGANVLTFGAGSRLTVL.